This TCR beta chain is drawn from a study of vaccination and CD4 T cells after COVID-19. Cultured CD4+ T cell DNA was sequenced using the Oncomine TCR Beta short-read assay. TCRdb called the PCR reads again in MiXCR, with one record for every CDR3 protein. The sample lists 9,000 to 15,000 distinct CDR3 sequences; 35% to 55% were seen once. Documented treatment: approximately nine-day PBMC culture with coronavirus spike peptide pools or control peptides (ViraFEST assay). There are 17 residues in the CDR3. V was clipped by 5 bases and J by 3 bases, with 23 bases between them. Germline V lookup: CDR1 SGHVS, CDR2 FQNEAQ. A note on this clonotype: The antigen is unknown.

The chain links TRBV7-8 to TRBJ2-7, with D possibly TRBD1 on 5 matching bases. The source material was cultured CD4+ T cells from blood. The sequence derives from a human donor with COVID-19. The CDR3 region is CASSPRIDRSDDYEQYF. The CDR3 DNA is TGTGCCAGCAGCCCCCGAATCGACAGATCGGATGACTACGAGCAGTACTTC.